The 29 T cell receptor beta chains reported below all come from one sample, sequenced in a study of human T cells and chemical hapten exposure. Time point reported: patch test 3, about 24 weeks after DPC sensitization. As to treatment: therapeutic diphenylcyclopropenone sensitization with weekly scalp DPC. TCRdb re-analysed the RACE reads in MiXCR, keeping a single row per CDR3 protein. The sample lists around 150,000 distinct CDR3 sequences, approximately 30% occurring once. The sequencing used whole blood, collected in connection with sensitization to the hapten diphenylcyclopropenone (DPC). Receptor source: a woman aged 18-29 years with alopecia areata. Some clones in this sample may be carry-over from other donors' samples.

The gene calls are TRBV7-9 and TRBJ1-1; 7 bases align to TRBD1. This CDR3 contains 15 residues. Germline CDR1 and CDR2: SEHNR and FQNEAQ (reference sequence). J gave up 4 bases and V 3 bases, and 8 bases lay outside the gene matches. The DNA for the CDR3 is TGTGCCAGCAGCTTCCGTGACAGGGAGGCCACTGAAGCTTTCTTT. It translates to CASSFRDREATEAFF.

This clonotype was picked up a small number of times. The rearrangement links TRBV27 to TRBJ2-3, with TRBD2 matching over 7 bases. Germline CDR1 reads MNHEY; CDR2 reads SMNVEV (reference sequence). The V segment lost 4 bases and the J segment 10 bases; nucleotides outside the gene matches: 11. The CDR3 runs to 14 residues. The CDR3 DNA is TGTGCCAGCAGTTCGGGACTACTCCAATATCCGCAGTATTTT. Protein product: CASSSGLLQYPQYF.

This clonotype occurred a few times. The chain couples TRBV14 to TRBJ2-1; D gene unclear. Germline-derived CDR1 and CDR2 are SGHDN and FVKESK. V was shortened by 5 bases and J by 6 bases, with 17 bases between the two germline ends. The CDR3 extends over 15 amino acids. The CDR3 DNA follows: TGTGCCAGCAGCGTCGGCACCCCATGGGGCAATGAGCAGTTCTTC. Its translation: CASSVGTPWGNEQFF.

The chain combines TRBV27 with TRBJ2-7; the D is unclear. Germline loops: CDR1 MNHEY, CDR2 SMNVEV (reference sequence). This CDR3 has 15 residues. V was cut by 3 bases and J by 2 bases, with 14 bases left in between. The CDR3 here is CASSFSRSLPYEQYF. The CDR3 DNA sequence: TGTGCCAGCAGTTTTTCTAGGTCCCTTCCCTACGAGCAGTACTTC.

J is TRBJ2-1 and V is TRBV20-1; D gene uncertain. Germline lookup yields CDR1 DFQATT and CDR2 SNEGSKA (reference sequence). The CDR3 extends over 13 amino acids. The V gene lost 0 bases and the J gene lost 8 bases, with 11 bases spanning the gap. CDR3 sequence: CSARDEWADEQFF. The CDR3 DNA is TGCAGTGCTAGAGATGAGTGGGCCGATGAGCAGTTCTTC.

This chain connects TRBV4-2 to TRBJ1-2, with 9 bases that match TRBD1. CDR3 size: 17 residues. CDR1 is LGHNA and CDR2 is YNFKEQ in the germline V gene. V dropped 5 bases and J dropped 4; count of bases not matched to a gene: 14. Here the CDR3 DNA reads TGTGCCAGCAGCACGACCGGGACAGGGAAAAAGTCCTATGGCTACACCTTC. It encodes CASSTTGTGKKSYGYTF.

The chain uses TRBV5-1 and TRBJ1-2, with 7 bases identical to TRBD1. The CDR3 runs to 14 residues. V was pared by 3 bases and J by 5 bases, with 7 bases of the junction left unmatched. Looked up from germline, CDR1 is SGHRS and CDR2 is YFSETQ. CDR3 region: CASSWGTVSYGYTF. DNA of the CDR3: TGCGCCAGCAGCTGGGGGACAGTGAGTTATGGCTACACCTTC.

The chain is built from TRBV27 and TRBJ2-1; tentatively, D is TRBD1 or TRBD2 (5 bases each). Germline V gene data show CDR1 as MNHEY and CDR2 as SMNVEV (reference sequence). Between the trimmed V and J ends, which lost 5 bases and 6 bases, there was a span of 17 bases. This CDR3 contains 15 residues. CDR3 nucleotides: TGTGCCAGCAGTGGGGGATTGGACTTCTTCAATGAGCAGTTCTTC. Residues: CASSGGLDFFNEQFF.

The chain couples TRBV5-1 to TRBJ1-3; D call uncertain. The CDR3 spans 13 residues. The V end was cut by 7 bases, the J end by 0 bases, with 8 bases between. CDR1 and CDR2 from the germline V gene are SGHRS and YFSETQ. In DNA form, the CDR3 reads TGCGCCAGCCAGCTCGGCTCTGGAAACACCATATATTTT. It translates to CASQLGSGNTIYF.

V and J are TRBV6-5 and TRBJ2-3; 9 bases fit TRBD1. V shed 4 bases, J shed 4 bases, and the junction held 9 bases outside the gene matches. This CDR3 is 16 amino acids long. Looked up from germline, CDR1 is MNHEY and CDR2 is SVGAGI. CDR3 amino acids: CASSSSGQGLPDTQYF. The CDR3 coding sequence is TGTGCCAGCAGTTCCTCGGGACAGGGACTACCAGATACGCAGTATTTT.

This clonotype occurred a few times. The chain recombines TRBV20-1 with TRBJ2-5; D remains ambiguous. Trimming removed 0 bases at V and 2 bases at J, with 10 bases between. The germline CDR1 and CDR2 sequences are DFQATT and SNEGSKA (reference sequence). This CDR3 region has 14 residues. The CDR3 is CSARDIRLQETQYF. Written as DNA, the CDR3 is TGCAGTGCTAGAGATATCAGGTTACAAGAGACCCAGTACTTC.

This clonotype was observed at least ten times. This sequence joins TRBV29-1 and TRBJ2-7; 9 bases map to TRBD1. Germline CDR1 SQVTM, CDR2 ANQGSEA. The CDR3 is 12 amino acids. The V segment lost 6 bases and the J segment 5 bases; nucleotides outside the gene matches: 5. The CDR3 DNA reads TGCAGCGTCTCAGGACAGGGGAACGAGCAGTACTTC. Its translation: CSVSGQGNEQYF.

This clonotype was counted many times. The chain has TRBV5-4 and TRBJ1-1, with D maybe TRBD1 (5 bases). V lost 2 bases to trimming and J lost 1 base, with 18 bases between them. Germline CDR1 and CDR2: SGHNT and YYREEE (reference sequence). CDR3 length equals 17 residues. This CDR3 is CASSFGGANGGNTEAFF. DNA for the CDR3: TGTGCCAGCAGCTTCGGAGGGGCAAACGGAGGGAACACTGAAGCTTTCTTT. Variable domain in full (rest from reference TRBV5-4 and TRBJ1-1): ETGVTQSPTHLIKTRGQQVTLRCSSQSGHNTVSWYQQALGQGPQFIFQYYREEENGRGNFPPRFSGLQFPNYSSELNVNALELDDSALYLCASSFGGANGGNTEAFFGQGTRLTVV.

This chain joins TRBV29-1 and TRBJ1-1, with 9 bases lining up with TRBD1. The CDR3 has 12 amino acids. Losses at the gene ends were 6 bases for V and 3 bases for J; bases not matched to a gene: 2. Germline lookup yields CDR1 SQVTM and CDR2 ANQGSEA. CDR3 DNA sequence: TGCAGCGTAAGGACAGGGGACACTGAAGCTTTCTTT. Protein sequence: CSVRTGDTEAFF.

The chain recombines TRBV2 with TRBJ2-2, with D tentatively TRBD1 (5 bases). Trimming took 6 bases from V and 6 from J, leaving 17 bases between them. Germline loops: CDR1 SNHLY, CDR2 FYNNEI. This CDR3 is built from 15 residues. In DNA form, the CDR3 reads TGTGCCAGCAGGGTGCACGACAGTAAGGCCGGGGAGCTGTTTTTT. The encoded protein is CASRVHDSKAGELFF.

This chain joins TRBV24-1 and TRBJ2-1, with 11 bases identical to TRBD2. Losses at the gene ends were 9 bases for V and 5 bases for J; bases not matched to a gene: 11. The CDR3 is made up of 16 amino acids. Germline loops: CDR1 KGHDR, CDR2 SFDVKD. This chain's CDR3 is CATRKWQLAGDNEQFF. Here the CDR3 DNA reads TGTGCCACCCGAAAATGGCAACTAGCGGGAGACAATGAGCAGTTCTTC.

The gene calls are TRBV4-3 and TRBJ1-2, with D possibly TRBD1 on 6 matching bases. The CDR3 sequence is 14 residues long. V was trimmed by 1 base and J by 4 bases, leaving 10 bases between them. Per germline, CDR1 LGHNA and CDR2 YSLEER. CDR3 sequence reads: CASSQVQGAYGYTF. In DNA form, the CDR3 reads TGCGCCAGCAGCCAAGTACAGGGTGCCTATGGCTACACCTTC.

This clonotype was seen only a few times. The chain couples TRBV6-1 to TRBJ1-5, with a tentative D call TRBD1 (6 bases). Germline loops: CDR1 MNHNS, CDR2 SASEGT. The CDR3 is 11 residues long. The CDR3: CAAINRATQHF. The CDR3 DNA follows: TGTGCTGCAATAAACAGGGCCACCCAGCATTTT.

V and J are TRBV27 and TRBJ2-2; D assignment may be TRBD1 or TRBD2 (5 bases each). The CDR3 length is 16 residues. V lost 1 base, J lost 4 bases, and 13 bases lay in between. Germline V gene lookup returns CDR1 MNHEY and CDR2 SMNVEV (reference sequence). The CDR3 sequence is CASSLWGSGGTGELFF. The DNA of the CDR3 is TGTGCCAGCAGTTTATGGGGGAGCGGAGGCACCGGGGAGCTGTTTTTT.

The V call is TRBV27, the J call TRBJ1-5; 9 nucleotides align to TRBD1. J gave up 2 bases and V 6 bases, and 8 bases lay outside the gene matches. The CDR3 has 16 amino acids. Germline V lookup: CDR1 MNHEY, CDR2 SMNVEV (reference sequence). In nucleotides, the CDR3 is TGTGCCAGCAGCCCCGTCACAGGGGGCGGCAATCAGCCCCAGCATTTT. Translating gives CASSPVTGGGNQPQHF.

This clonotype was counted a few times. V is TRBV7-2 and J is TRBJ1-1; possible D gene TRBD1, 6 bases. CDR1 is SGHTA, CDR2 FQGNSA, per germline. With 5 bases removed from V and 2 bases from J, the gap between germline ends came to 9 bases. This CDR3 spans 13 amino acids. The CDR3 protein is CASSKQGNTEAFF. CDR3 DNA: TGTGCCAGCAGCAAACAGGGAAACACTGAAGCTTTCTTT.

As DNA, the CDR3 is TGCGCCAGCAGCCAAGCGGCGGGACAGATCTACGAGCAGTACTTC. Amino acid sequence: CASSQAAGQIYEQYF. This chain connects TRBV4-3 to TRBJ2-7; TRBD1 is a possible D gene (7 bases). The CDR3 has 15 residues. CDR1 LGHNA and CDR2 YSLEER come from the germline V gene. V lost 1 base and J lost 3, with 13 bases in between.

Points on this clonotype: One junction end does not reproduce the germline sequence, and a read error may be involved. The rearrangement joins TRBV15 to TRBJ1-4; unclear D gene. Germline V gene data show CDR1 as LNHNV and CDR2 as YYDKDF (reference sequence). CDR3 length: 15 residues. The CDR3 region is CATSGDGRWEEKLFF. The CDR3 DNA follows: TGTGCCACCAGCGGAGACGGCCGGTGGGAAGAAAAACTGTTTTTT.

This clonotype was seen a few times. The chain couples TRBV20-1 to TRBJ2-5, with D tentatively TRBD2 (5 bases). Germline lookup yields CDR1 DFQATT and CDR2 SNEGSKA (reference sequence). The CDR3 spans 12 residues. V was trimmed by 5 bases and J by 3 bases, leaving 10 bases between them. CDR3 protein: CSARTGKETQYF. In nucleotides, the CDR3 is TGCAGTGCTCGGACTGGTAAAGAGACCCAGTACTTC.

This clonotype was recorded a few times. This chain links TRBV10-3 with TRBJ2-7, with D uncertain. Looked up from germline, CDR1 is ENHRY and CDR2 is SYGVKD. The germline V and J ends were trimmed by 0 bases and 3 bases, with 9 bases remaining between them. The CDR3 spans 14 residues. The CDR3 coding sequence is TGTGCCATCAGTGAGTCCAGCGAAGTCTACGAGCAGTACTTC. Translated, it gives CAISESSEVYEQYF.

CDR3 residues: CASSPQGPESNSPLHF. In nucleotides, the CDR3 is TGTGCCAGCAGCCCACAGGGCCCAGAATCTAATTCACCCCTCCACTTT. V gene TRBV12-3 or TRBV12-4 combines with J gene TRBJ1-6; D might be TRBD1 (6 bases). This CDR3 region has 16 residues. V lost 6 bases to trimming and J lost 6 bases, with 18 bases between them.

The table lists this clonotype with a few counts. The CDR3 protein is CASLGFPRQGVSPGNTIYF. The CDR3, as DNA: TGTGCCAGCCTAGGATTCCCACGACAGGGAGTATCTCCTGGAAACACCATATATTTT. The chain carries TRBV2 and TRBJ1-3; 7 bases fit TRBD1. V lost 8 bases, J lost 2 bases, and 21 bases stayed unmatched. The CDR3 length is 19 residues. The germline CDR1 and CDR2 sequences are SNHLY and FYNNEI.

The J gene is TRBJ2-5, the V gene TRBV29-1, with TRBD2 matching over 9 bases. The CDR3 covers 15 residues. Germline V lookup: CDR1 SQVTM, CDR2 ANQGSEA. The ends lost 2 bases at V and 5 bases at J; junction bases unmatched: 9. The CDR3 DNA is TGCAGCGTTGAAAGAGGGACTAGCAGGGGTGAGACCCAGTACTTC. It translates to CSVERGTSRGETQYF.

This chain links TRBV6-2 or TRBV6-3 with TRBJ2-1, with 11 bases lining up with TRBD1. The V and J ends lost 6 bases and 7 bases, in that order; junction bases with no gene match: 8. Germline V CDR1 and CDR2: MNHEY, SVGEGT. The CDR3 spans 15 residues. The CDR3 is CASRLLGQGENEQFF. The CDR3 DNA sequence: TGTGCCAGCAGACTACTGGGACAGGGGGAGAATGAGCAGTTCTTC.